This TCR beta chain was retrieved from a study of blood T cell repertoires in COVID-19. Study-level information: The origin of the acute and convalescent COVID-19 samples was the United States, Italy and Spain. From T cells, B-cell-depleted T cells, or PBMCs came the material, which was cDNA or gDNA.

This clone appeared a single time. The assay was immunoSEQ multiplex PCR, and TCRdb's table has in-frame clones only and misses some. The table lists around 300,000 clones, roughly 90% of them singletons. The study assigned cohorts using participant-reported clinical history. Trimming left V 6 bases short and J 8 bases short, with 16 bases between. The CDR3 consists of 14 residues. CDR1 and CDR2 (germline): KGHSH, LQKENI. The sample comprised PBMCs or T cells enriched from blood (not recorded which). This receptor was obtained from a woman aged 60 to 75 who had recovered from COVID-19. The chain uses TRBV18 and TRBJ1-4; unclear D gene. CDR3 sequence: CASSRDGYGEKLFF. Written as DNA, the CDR3 is TGTGCCAGCTCCCGCGACGGATACGGGGAAAAACTGTTTTTT.